Listed here are 28 T cell receptor beta chains from one sample, sequenced in a study of prognosis after radiotherapy for stage I lung cancer. The TCR beta CDR3 region was amplified from genomic DNA, with two rounds of multiplex PCR being used for the amplification. Gene-specific TRBV and TRBJ primers were used in PCR round one. TCRdb itself ran the multiplex PCR reads through MiXCR, one entry per CDR3 protein. The sample has 14,000 or so distinct CDR3 sequences; 31% are singletons. The source material was PBMCs, sampled before or after stereotactic body radiation therapy (not recorded which). The receptors here all came from a donor over 45 with non-small cell lung cancer.

This clonotype has a count of ten or more. CDR3 nucleotide sequence: TGTGCCAGCAGCTTGCCGCGAGGGAACACCGGGGAGCTGTTTTTT. Its translation: CASSLPRGNTGELFF. This chain connects TRBV5-4 to TRBJ2-2; D ambiguous. Looked up from germline, CDR1 is SGHNT and CDR2 is YYREEE (reference sequence). The ends were cut back, 1 base at V and 1 base at J, with 8 bases in the middle. The CDR3 is made up of 15 amino acids. The whole variable domain, filled in from reference TRBV5-4 and TRBJ2-2, reads ETGVTQSPTHLIKTRGQQVTLRCSSQSGHNTVSWYQQALGQGPQFIFQYYREEENGRGNFPPRFSGLQFPNYSSELNVNALELDDSALYLCASSLPRGNTGELFFGEGSRLTVL.

This clonotype showed up just a few times. A far larger clone lies a single base away; this is likely a read error. J is TRBJ2-5 and V is TRBV6-1; 12 bases align to TRBD2. The J call may not be correct, given that the DNA end is closer to TRBJ2-1. Germline assignment: CDR1 MNHNS and CDR2 SASEGT. The CDR3 is made up of 16 amino acids. The CDR3 spells CASSESETSGSNAQFF. CDR3 sequence (DNA): TGTGCCAGCAGTGAATCGGAGACTAGCGGGAGTAATGCGCAGTTCTTC.

This clonotype was seen many times. The chain recombines TRBV6-1 with TRBJ2-1, with D hard to call. This CDR3 is built from 15 residues. Per germline, CDR1 MNHNS and CDR2 SASEGT. Deletions cut 3 bases from V and 0 bases from J, with 9 bases between. CDR3 loop: CASSEIRYSYNEQFF. CDR3 DNA: TGTGCCAGCAGTGAGATTAGGTACTCCTACAATGAGCAGTTCTTC.

Of note for this clonotype: At one end the junction does not follow the germline gene, possibly because of a read error. The chain employs TRBV19 and TRBJ2-1; 13 bases match TRBD2. Germline V gene sequence: CDR1 LNHDA, CDR2 SQIVND (reference sequence). CDR3 length equals 18 residues. CDR3 region: CASGTSGRALLTVDDQFF. The CDR3 DNA reads as TGTGCCAGTGGTACTAGCGGGAGGGCCTTGCTGACAGTCGATGATCAGTTCTTC.

This clonotype was recorded only once. This sequence is one base from a far larger clone and is likely a read error. The CDR3 nucleotides are TGTACCAGCAAGGAGACTAGCGGACGAGGCTCCTACAATGAGCAGTTCTTC. It specifies CTSKETSGRGSYNEQFF. The V call is TRBV6-4, the J call TRBJ2-1; TRBD2 matches at 9 bases. The CDR3 is 17 residues long. Looked up from germline, CDR1 is MRHNA and CDR2 is SNTAGT.

This clonotype was found many times. The rearrangement uses TRBV9 and TRBJ2-3; 14 nucleotides agree with TRBD2. With V trimmed by 3 bases and J by 0 bases, 9 bases remained unmatched. Germline V gene sequence: CDR1 SGDLS, CDR2 YYNGEE. The CDR3 loop spans 19 amino acids. This chain's CDR3 is CASSAEGGLAGASTDTQYF. CDR3 bases: TGTGCCAGCAGCGCCGAAGGGGGACTAGCGGGGGCTAGCACAGATACGCAGTATTTT.

With regard to this clonotype: A junction boundary mismatches the germline segment, possibly from a read error. The chain recombines TRBV6-1 with TRBJ1-5; tentatively, D is TRBD1 (6 bases). Per the germline V gene, CDR1 is MNHNS and CDR2 is SASEGT. The CDR3 sequence is 14 residues long. The CDR3 reads CASSDRGREQHQNF. In nucleotides, the CDR3 is TGTGCCAGCAGTGACAGGGGCAGGGAGCAGCACCAGAATTTT.

This clonotype was counted at least ten times. The chain has TRBV28 and TRBJ2-1, with TRBD2 matching 12 bases. The germline V gene has CDR1 MDHEN and CDR2 SYDVKM. J lost 6 bases, V lost 5 bases, and 5 bases had no gene match. The length of the CDR3 is 15 residues. CDR3 in DNA: TGTGCCAGCAGTACTCTAGCGGGAGGGGCCAATGAGCAGTTCTTC. It translates to CASSTLAGGANEQFF.

This clonotype is termed medium-sized. This CDR3 reads CASSPSQSGNTDTQYF. The CDR3 DNA follows: TGTGCCAGCAGCCCGTCCCAAAGCGGTAACACAGATACGCAGTATTTT. V and J are TRBV7-8 and TRBJ2-3; tentatively, D is TRBD2 (5 bases). Trimming stripped 5 bases from V and 2 bases from J, with 17 bases between. This CDR3 region has 16 residues. In germline, CDR1 is SGHVS, CDR2 FQNEAQ.

This clonotype was observed many times. This chain connects TRBV19 to TRBJ2-5; D is unresolved. The V end was cut by 1 base, the J end by 2 bases, with 8 bases between. Per the germline V gene, CDR1 is LNHDA and CDR2 is SQIVND (reference sequence). The CDR3 contains 14 residues. The CDR3 spells CASSIGADQETQYF. The CDR3 DNA follows: TGTGCCAGTAGTATAGGGGCGGATCAAGAGACCCAGTACTTC.

This clonotype was recorded at least ten times. This chain connects TRBV30 to TRBJ2-7, with 7 nucleotides matching TRBD1. CDR3 length: 14 residues. CDR1 is GTSNPN, CDR2 SVGIG, per germline (reference sequence). Unmatched junction bases numbered 6, after V lost 2 bases and J lost 2 bases. Here the CDR3 DNA reads TGTGCCTGGAGTCCTGGGACAGCGACCTACGAGCAGTACTTC. Amino acids: CAWSPGTATYEQYF. The variable domain in full, completed from reference TRBV30 and TRBJ2-7, reads SQTIHQWPATLVQPVGSPLSLECTVEGTSNPNLYWYRQAAGRGLQLLFYSVGIGQISSEVPQNLSASRPQDRQFILSSKKLLLSDSGFYLCAWSPGTATYEQYFGPGTRLTVT.

In this sample, this clonotype turned up many times. This likely comes from a read error, as the CDR3 has no conserved phenylalanine or tryptophan at its end. The chain has TRBV15 and TRBJ1-1; D is possibly TRBD1 (6 bases). Germline lookup yields CDR1 LNHNV and CDR2 YYDKDF (reference sequence). The CDR3 is 14 residues long. CDR3 sequence: CATNLSPGDTEAFL. The CDR3 bases are TGTGCAACTAATTTGAGCCCAGGGGACACTGAAGCTTTCCTT.

This clonotype rates as medium-sized. The V and J genes are TRBV11-1 and TRBJ2-2, with D unclear. Germline V gives CDR1 SGHAT, CDR2 FQDESV (reference sequence). This CDR3 is 14 amino acids long. The ends were cut back, 0 bases at V and 5 bases at J, with 7 bases in the middle. CDR3 in amino acids: CASSLALKTGELFF. In DNA, the CDR3 is TGTGCCAGCAGCTTAGCGCTAAAGACCGGGGAGCTGTTTTTT.

Concerning this clonotype itself: Given a much more abundant clone one base away, this may be a read error. The chain uses TRBV6-2 or TRBV6-3 and TRBJ2-5, with D unresolved. The CDR3 consists of 13 residues. Per the germline V gene, CDR1 is MNHEY and CDR2 is SVGEGT. The CDR3 nucleotides read TGTGCCAGCAGTTACTTCATAAAGGAGACCAAGTACTTC. As protein: CASSYFIKETKYF.

This clonotype is medium-sized (0.01 to 0.1%) within its sample. The chain has TRBV6-2 or TRBV6-3 and TRBJ2-1; the match to TRBD2 covers 8 bases. With 6 bases clipped from V and 12 bases from J, the junction kept 19 bases outside the gene matches. The CDR3 has 16 amino acids. The V gene's germline CDR1 is MNHEY and CDR2 SVGEGT. CDR3 sequence: CASSGRAAGTTIGQFF. As DNA, the CDR3 is TGTGCCAGCAGCGGGAGGGCGGCGGGGACTACAATCGGGCAGTTCTTC.

This clonotype ranks as medium-sized (0.01 to 0.1%). This chain uses TRBV19 with TRBJ2-6; D is ambiguous. The CDR3 is 14 residues long. The germline V gene encodes CDR1 LNHDA and CDR2 SQIVND (reference sequence). V lost 3 bases and J 0 bases, leaving 3 bases between the germline ends. CDR3 protein: CASSMTSGANVLTF. The CDR3 region has the DNA TGTGCCAGTAGTATGACCTCTGGGGCCAACGTCCTGACTTTC.

A word on this clonotype: Its ends do not fully match the called genes, so a read error is possible. This rearrangement joins TRBV6-2 or TRBV6-3 to TRBJ2-7; 10 nucleotides line up with TRBD2. CDR1 and CDR2 (germline): MNHEY, SVGEGT. The CDR3 runs to 14 residues. CDR3 loop: CASRGTSVKYEQHF. The DNA of the CDR3 is TGTGCCAGCAGGGGGACTAGCGTAAAATACGAGCAGCACTTC.

Remarks on this clonotype: With only one base between it and a far larger clone, this is likely a read error. The gene calls are TRBV6-1 and TRBJ2-1; D gene uncertain. Germline V CDR1 and CDR2: MNHNS, SASEGT. The CDR3 sequence is 12 residues long. Trimming stripped 5 bases from V and 13 bases from J, with 15 bases between. The CDR3: CASSYLATVQFF. The CDR3 coding sequence is TGTGCCAGCAGTTACCTGGCAACCGTCCAGTTCTTC.

This clonotype was detected many times. The gene calls are TRBV14 and TRBJ2-2; 9 positions match TRBD1. The CDR3 loop spans 16 amino acids. V lost 4 bases to trimming and J lost 3 bases; unmatched junction nucleotides: 6. Germline CDR1 reads SGHDN; CDR2 reads FVKESK. For the CDR3, the DNA is TGTGCCAGCAGCCCCGGGGACAGGGATTACACCGGGGAGCTGTTTTTT. Protein product: CASSPGDRDYTGELFF. Supplemented by reference TRBV14 and TRBJ2-2, the full variable domain reads EAGVTQFPSHSVIEKGQTVTLRCDPISGHDNLYWYRRVMGKEIKFLLHFVKESKQDESGMPNNRFLAERTGGTYSTLKVQPAELEDSGVYFCASSPGDRDYTGELFFGEGSRLTVL.

This chain links TRBV27 with TRBJ2-2; D gene unclear. Germline V gene lookup returns CDR1 MNHEY and CDR2 SMNVEV (reference sequence). The CDR3 covers 12 residues. With 3 bases removed from V and 8 bases from J, the gap between germline ends came to 7 bases. The CDR3 nucleotides are TGTGCCAGCAGTTTTGTCTGGGGGGAGCTGTTTTTT. Translating it yields CASSFVWGELFF.

This clonotype counts as medium-sized. CDR3 nucleotide sequence: TGCGCCAGCAGCTTAATCCCCCCCGGCGCCGGGACAGGGAATGGGGAGCTGTTTTTT. Its protein is CASSLIPPGAGTGNGELFF. This chain uses TRBV5-1 with TRBJ2-2, with 9 positions matching TRBD1. The CDR3 loop spans 19 amino acids. With V trimmed by 2 bases and J by 8 bases, 19 bases remained unmatched. Looked up from germline, CDR1 is SGHRS and CDR2 is YFSETQ.

On this clonotype: The conserved closing phenylalanine or tryptophan is absent in this CDR3, likely reflecting a read error. The rearrangement uses TRBV2 and TRBJ2-7, with 7 positions matching TRBD2. In germline, CDR1 is SNHLY, CDR2 FYNNEI. V lost 6 bases and J lost 7; bases outside the gene matches: 12. The CDR3 extends over 14 amino acids. The CDR3 loop reads CASRPLARAGEQYS. Here the CDR3 DNA reads TGTGCCAGCAGACCATTAGCGCGAGCGGGGGAGCAGTACTCC.

This clonotype has just one count. A far larger clone is off by one base, so a read error is likely. The V and J genes are TRBV7-3 and TRBJ2-2; 11 positions match TRBD1. The germline gives CDR1 SGHTA, CDR2 FQGTGA. This CDR3 has 14 amino acids. The CDR3 is CSSSVGQGARELFF. For the CDR3, the DNA is TGTTCCAGCAGCGTAGGACAGGGGGCGCGGGAGCTGTTTTTT.

Ten or more counts support this clonotype. J is TRBJ1-5 and V is TRBV19; the D is unclear. V was pared by 3 bases and J by 3 bases, with 12 bases between. The CDR3 consists of 15 residues. CDR1 and CDR2 from the germline V gene are LNHDA and SQIVND (reference sequence). The CDR3 spells CASSISDRTNQPQHF. The CDR3 nucleotides read TGTGCCAGTAGTATTAGTGACCGGACCAATCAGCCCCAGCATTTT.

This clonotype counts as medium-sized. The chain recombines TRBV7-6 with TRBJ2-3; D call uncertain. The CDR3 extends over 13 amino acids. Trimming cost V 1 base and J 6 bases, with 8 bases left between them. Germline lookup yields CDR1 SGHVS and CDR2 FNYEAQ. This CDR3 reads CASSLVGGDTQYF. The CDR3 DNA is TGTGCCAGCAGCTTAGTGGGTGGGGATACGCAGTATTTT.

For this clonotype: One junction end does not reproduce the germline sequence, and a read error may be involved. The chain combines TRBV6-5 with TRBJ2-7; the D gene is possibly TRBD1 (5 bases). The length of the CDR3 is 14 residues. Germline-derived CDR1 and CDR2 are MNHEY and SVGAGI. Here the CDR3 reads CANSFTGKSYEHYF. The CDR3 DNA sequence: TGTGCCAACAGTTTCACAGGCAAGTCCTACGAGCATTACTTC.

By proportion, this clonotype is medium-sized. The chain couples TRBV5-1 to TRBJ2-2, with D possibly being TRBD1 (5 bases). Germline V CDR1 and CDR2: SGHRS, YFSETQ. The CDR3 is made up of 14 amino acids. The V and J ends lost 1 base and 5 bases respectively, with 9 bases between them. The CDR3: CASSLTRGTGELFF. CDR3 DNA sequence: TGCGCCAGCAGCTTGACAAGGGGAACCGGGGAGCTGTTTTTT.

This clonotype was picked up many times. The chain uses TRBV20-1 and TRBJ2-7, with D possibly TRBD2 on 5 matching bases. The V end was cut by 5 bases, the J end by 3 bases, with 14 bases between. The CDR3 is 13 residues long. Germline lookup yields CDR1 DFQATT and CDR2 SNEGSKA (reference sequence). Here the CDR3 reads CSASHGRDYEQYF. The CDR3 coding sequence is TGCAGTGCTTCGCACGGACGGGACTACGAGCAGTACTTC.